The clone carrying this T cell receptor (beta chain) came up once. Antigen specificity is unknown. Full-length variable regions came from constant-region reverse primers plus semi-nested Nested Universal Primer A PCR. TCRdb re-called the 5' RACE reads through MiXCR, storing one row per CDR3 protein. The sample lists tens of thousands of distinct CDR3 sequences, less than 35% occurring once. Per the germline V gene, CDR1 is KGHSH and CDR2 is LQKENI. The CDR3 is 11 amino acids. The V end lost 2 bases, the J end lost 3 bases, and 2 bases lay between the germline ends. Study-level results: Tumor Tregs overlapped most with tumor, then blood, naive CD4+ cells.

Memory CD4+ cells were defined as CD4+CD45RO+CD25-. The V and J genes are TRBV18 and TRBJ2-7; D unresolved. The sequenced sample consisted of memory CD4+ T cells sorted from a lymph node. Noted subset: memory CD4+ T cells, CD4+CD45RO+CD25-. The clonotype comes from a female donor with breast cancer. CDR3 residues: CASSPDYEQYF. The CDR3 nucleotides read TGTGCCAGCTCACCAGACTACGAGCAGTACTTC.